Listed below are T cell receptor beta chains from one sample, sequenced in a study of blood T cell repertoires in COVID-19. The table came from immunoSEQ multiplex PCR; TCRdb's copy has only in-frame clones and leaves some out. The sample consists of some 270,000 clones, over 75% of them appearing once. The sample comprised PBMCs or T cells enriched from blood (not recorded which). These receptors were collected from a woman in her 50s with acute COVID-19. CDR3s include the opening cysteine and the closing phenylalanine or tryptophan. Each record gives: D gene, V gene, J gene, clone size, CDR3 protein, CDR3 DNA. A D gene is named only where the DNA matches it firmly. Clone sizes are given selectively: once, few, many, or a class where the clone is expanded.

>NA|TRBV5-4|TRBJ2-7|few
CASSRPGDSTYEQYF
TGTGCCAGCAGCCGTCCCGGCGATAGCACCTACGAGCAGTACTTC
>NA|TRBV29-1|TRBJ1-1|NA
CSVSLSLSAEAFF
TGCAGCGTTAGCCTCTCCCTCAGCGCGGAAGCTTTCTTT
>NA|TRBV21-1|TRBJ1-1|NA
CASRSRGSTEAFF
TGTGCCAGCAGAAGCCGGGGGAGCACTGAAGCTTTCTTT
>NA|TRBV27|TRBJ1-2|NA
CASSSQNYGYTF
TGTGCCAGCAGTTCCCAAAACTATGGCTACACCTTC
>TRBD1|TRBV27|TRBJ2-7|NA
CASSFGTAYEQYF
TGTGCCAGCAGTTTCGGGACAGCCTACGAGCAGTACTTC
>TRBD1|TRBV19|TRBJ2-2|NA
CASSMDRGKTGELFF
TGTGCCAGTAGTATGGACAGGGGGAAAACCGGGGAGCTGTTTTTT
>TRBD2|TRBV7-6|TRBJ2-6|NA
CASSLRYDGGAIGANVLTF
TGTGCCAGCAGCTTAAGATATGACGGGGGGGCTATAGGGGCCAACGTCCTGACTTTC
>NA|TRBV2|TRBJ1-1|NA
CASSDTHTEAFF
TGTGCCAGCAGTGACACTCACACTGAAGCTTTCTTT
>TRBD1|TRBV6-5|TRBJ1-4|NA
CASRPTGPQDEKLFF
TGTGCCAGCAGACCGACAGGGCCACAGGATGAAAAACTGTTTTTT
>TRBD1|TRBV30|TRBJ1-1|NA
CAVPGQGNLGTEAFF
TGTGCCGTTCCGGGACAGGGGAATTTGGGCACTGAAGCTTTCTTT
>TRBD1|TRBV6-9|TRBJ2-1|NA
CASSYLAGGFYNEQFF
TGTGCCAGCAGTTATTTGGCAGGGGGATTCTACAATGAGCAGTTCTTC
>NA|TRBV5-5|TRBJ1-2|NA
CASRGWDKNYGYTF
TGTGCCAGCAGGGGGTGGGACAAGAACTATGGCTACACCTTC
>NA|TRBV5-8|TRBJ1-2|NA
CASSWDDRNYGYTF
TGTGCCAGCAGCTGGGATGACAGAAACTATGGCTACACCTTC
>NA|TRBV7-2|TRBJ2-1|NA
CASSSLGGWAYNEQFF
TGTGCCAGCAGCTCCCTTGGGGGCTGGGCCTACAATGAGCAGTTCTTC
>NA|TRBV3-1/TRBV3-2|TRBJ2-5|NA
CASSQFPDSQETQYF
TGTGCCAGCAGCCAATTCCCGGACAGCCAAGAGACCCAGTACTTC
>NA|TRBV30|TRBJ1-2|once
CAWSVQFGYTF
TGTGCCTGGAGTGTTCAATTTGGCTACACCTTC
>NA|TRBV7-8|TRBJ1-4|NA
CATGRGLAGEKLFF
TGTGCAACAGGACGCGGTTTGGCCGGAGAAAAACTGTTTTTT
>TRBD1|TRBV27|TRBJ1-2|few
CASSLKTGNYGYTF
TGTGCCAGCAGTTTAAAGACAGGGAACTATGGCTACACCTTC
>NA|TRBV7-2|TRBJ1-5|NA
CASSRKDGDNQPQHF
TGTGCCAGCAGCAGGAAGGACGGGGACAATCAGCCCCAGCATTTT
>TRBD1|TRBV7-2|TRBJ2-2|NA
CASSLMGQGSAGELFF
TGTGCCAGCAGCTTAATGGGACAGGGATCGGCCGGGGAGCTGTTTTTT
>TRBD1|TRBV27|TRBJ1-5|NA
CASRQRGRSQPQHF
TGTGCCAGCAGGCAGAGGGGGCGCAGCCAGCCCCAGCATTTT
>NA|TRBV4-3|TRBJ1-5|NA
CASSQDGDQPQHF
TGCGCCAGCAGCCAAGACGGAGATCAGCCCCAGCATTTT
>NA|TRBV5-4|TRBJ1-2|few
CASSGPSPGGYTF
TGTGCCAGCAGTGGGCCCTCCCCTGGCGGCTACACCTTC
>TRBD1|TRBV3-1/TRBV3-2|TRBJ1-2|NA
CASSLKRRTGGVYGYTF
TGTGCCAGCAGCCTGAAGAGGAGGACAGGGGGCGTCTATGGCTACACCTTC
>NA|TRBV19|TRBJ1-5|NA
CASTVTVSNQPQHF
TGTGCCAGTACGGTGACAGTTAGCAATCAGCCCCAGCATTTT
>NA|TRBV6-6|TRBJ2-1|NA
CASSSGHLLYNEQFF
TGTGCCAGCAGCTCCGGACACCTTTTATACAATGAGCAGTTCTTC
>NA|TRBV12-2|TRBJ2-4|NA
CASRLLGRLAKNIQYF
TGTGCAAGTCGCTTATTAGGGAGGCTAGCCAAAAACATTCAGTACTTC
>NA|TRBV7-2|TRBJ1-1|NA
CASSGQLSSEAFF
TGTGCCAGCAGCGGGCAATTAAGCTCTGAAGCTTTCTTT
>NA|TRBV10-3|TRBJ1-6|NA
CAIRQGGYDNSPLHF
TGTGCCATCAGACAGGGAGGGTATGATAATTCACCCCTCCACTTT
>NA|TRBV5-1|TRBJ1-2|NA
CASSPRGDNYGYTF
TGCGCCAGCAGCCCCAGGGGCGATAACTATGGCTACACCTTC
>NA|TRBV6-6|TRBJ1-4|NA
CASSPGGAANEKLFF
TGTGCCAGCAGTCCCGGAGGGGCCGCTAATGAAAAACTGTTTTTT
>TRBD1|TRBV19|TRBJ1-5|NA
CASRRTGGVGNQPQHF
TGTGCCAGTAGAAGGACAGGGGGAGTCGGCAATCAGCCCCAGCATTTT
>TRBD1|TRBV5-4|TRBJ2-7|NA
CASSYPGQRSYEQYF
TGTGCCAGCAGCTATCCGGGACAGAGGAGTTACGAGCAGTACTTC
>NA|TRBV6-5|TRBJ2-7|NA
CASIWGTTSYEQYF
TGTGCCAGCATTTGGGGGACAACCTCGTACGAGCAGTACTTC
>NA|TRBV7-7|TRBJ2-2|NA
CASSLEGGYTGELFF
TGTGCCAGCAGCTTAGAGGGGGGGTACACCGGGGAGCTGTTTTTT
>TRBD1|TRBV11-3|TRBJ1-1|NA
CASSSQGSLTEAFF
TGTGCCAGCAGCTCACAGGGGTCCCTCACTGAAGCTTTCTTT
>NA|TRBV3-1/TRBV3-2|TRBJ1-6|NA
CASSQGGQPNSPLHF
TGTGCCAGCAGCCAAGGGGGGCAGCCTAATTCACCCCTCCACTTT
>TRBD2|TRBV6-2/TRBV6-3|TRBJ2-7|NA
CASSYPPAGGREQYF
TGTGCCAGCAGCTATCCCCCAGCGGGGGGGCGCGAGCAGTACTTC
>NA|TRBV6-2/TRBV6-3|TRBJ2-4|NA
CASSLRVFDIQYF
TGTGCCAGCAGTCTCAGGGTATTCGACATTCAGTACTTC
>NA|TRBV10-3|TRBJ2-1|NA
CAISLGHQTYNEQFF
TGTGCCATCAGCCTGGGACACCAGACCTACAATGAGCAGTTCTTC
>TRBD2|TRBV5-1|TRBJ2-7|NA
CASSPAGTSGGRGYEQYF
TGCGCCAGCAGTCCGGCCGGGACTAGCGGGGGAAGAGGGTACGAGCAGTACTTC
>NA|TRBV12-5|TRBJ2-2|NA
CASGSSVYTGELFF
TGTGCTAGTGGTTCTAGCGTCTACACCGGGGAGCTGTTTTTT
>NA|TRBV19|TRBJ1-1|NA
CASSIGRGRSRTEAFF
TGTGCCAGTAGTATTGGGAGGGGACGTAGTCGAACTGAAGCTTTCTTT
>NA|TRBV6-2/TRBV6-3|TRBJ1-4|NA
CASSYEGRTYEKLFF
TGTGCCAGCAGTTATGAGGGCAGGACCTATGAAAAACTGTTTTTT
>NA|TRBV20-1|TRBJ2-1|NA
CSASTYNEQFF
TGCAGTGCTTCTACGTACAATGAGCAGTTCTTC
>TRBD2|TRBV9|TRBJ2-2|few
CASSLGVAGGFGELFF
TGTGCCAGCAGCCTAGGGGTAGCGGGGGGTTTCGGGGAGCTGTTTTTT